The rows below give T cell receptor beta chains drawn from one sample of a study of OX40 agonist ivuxolimab in advanced cancers. Clones were read by immunoSEQ multiplex PCR, and TCRdb kept only the in-frame ones, dropping some. The profile covers about 52,000 clones, with 86% appearing a single time and roughly 6.7% taken by the ten largest. Sample: CD4+ or CD8+ T cells sorted from blood, taken in a trial of the OX40 agonist ivuxolimab. These receptors originate from an adult with an advanced solid tumor such as melanoma, head and neck, liver or kidney cancer. The CDR3 runs from the conserved cysteine through the conserved F or W. A D gene is named only where the DNA matches it firmly. Clone size is shown for a subset of rows, as once, few, many or a class of expanded clone.

d_gene: NA; j_gene: TRBJ1-1; len: 14; abundance: NA; v_gene: TRBV27; CDR3aa: CASSIHRQNTEAFF; CDR3nt: TGTGCCAGCAGTATCCACCGGCAGAACACTGAAGCTTTCTTT
d_gene: NA; j_gene: TRBJ1-1; len: 13; abundance: NA; v_gene: TRBV18; CDR3aa: CASSPGVNTEAFF; CDR3nt: TGTGCCAGCTCACCAGGGGTGAACACTGAAGCTTTCTTT
d_gene: TRBD2; j_gene: TRBJ2-1; len: 16; abundance: once; v_gene: TRBV4-2; CDR3aa: CASSRGLAGGYNEQFF; CDR3nt: TGTGCCAGCAGCCGGGGACTAGCGGGGGGGTACAATGAGCAGTTCTTC
d_gene: TRBD1; j_gene: TRBJ2-5; len: 13; abundance: NA; v_gene: TRBV6-6; CDR3aa: CASSSDRDKAQYF; CDR3nt: TGTGCCAGCAGTTCGGACAGGGATAAGGCCCAGTACTTC
d_gene: NA; j_gene: TRBJ2-7; len: 11; abundance: NA; v_gene: TRBV6-5; CDR3aa: CASSTKQGQYF; CDR3nt: TGTGCCAGCAGTACAAAACAGGGGCAGTACTTC
d_gene: NA; j_gene: TRBJ2-1; len: 13; abundance: NA; v_gene: TRBV10-3; CDR3aa: CAISAEGQNEQFF; CDR3nt: TGTGCCATCAGTGCCGAAGGACAAAATGAGCAGTTCTTC
d_gene: NA; j_gene: TRBJ2-2; len: 15; abundance: NA; v_gene: TRBV5-1; CDR3aa: CASSFVGANTGELFF; CDR3nt: TGCGCCAGCAGCTTTGTGGGAGCCAACACCGGGGAGCTGTTTTTT
d_gene: NA; j_gene: TRBJ1-6; len: 13; abundance: NA; v_gene: TRBV11-3; CDR3aa: CASIPVGDSPLHF; CDR3nt: TGTGCCAGCATCCCCGTCGGGGATTCACCCCTCCACTTT
d_gene: NA; j_gene: TRBJ2-5; len: 13; abundance: NA; v_gene: TRBV19; CDR3aa: CASSTSTGETQYF; CDR3nt: TGTGCCAGTAGTACCTCGACAGGCGAGACCCAGTACTTC
d_gene: NA; j_gene: TRBJ1-4; len: 14; abundance: NA; v_gene: TRBV19; CDR3aa: CASSRTQSGEKLFF; CDR3nt: TGTGCCAGTAGCCGGACTCAGTCCGGGGAAAAACTGTTTTTT
d_gene: TRBD1; j_gene: TRBJ1-2; len: 13; abundance: NA; v_gene: TRBV6-5; CDR3aa: CASRTGTNYGYTF; CDR3nt: TGTGCCAGCAGGACAGGGACGAACTATGGCTACACCTTC
d_gene: NA; j_gene: TRBJ1-3; len: 13; abundance: NA; v_gene: TRBV27; CDR3aa: CASSRSSGNTIYF; CDR3nt: TGTGCCAGCAGCCGGAGTTCTGGAAACACCATATATTTT
d_gene: NA; j_gene: TRBJ2-1; len: 16; abundance: once; v_gene: TRBV5-6; CDR3aa: CASSLWRRIAANEQFF; CDR3nt: TGTGCCAGCAGCTTGTGGAGGAGAATAGCGGCCAATGAGCAGTTCTTC
d_gene: TRBD1; j_gene: TRBJ1-4; len: 18; abundance: NA; v_gene: TRBV18; CDR3aa: CASSPDDRGLGLAEKLFF; CDR3nt: TGTGCCAGCTCACCAGACGACAGGGGGCTTGGGTTGGCTGAAAAACTGTTTTTT
d_gene: TRBD2; j_gene: TRBJ2-5; len: 15; abundance: NA; v_gene: TRBV15; CDR3aa: CATSRDLGREETQYF; CDR3nt: TGTGCCACCAGCAGAGATCTGGGGAGGGAAGAGACCCAGTACTTC
d_gene: NA; j_gene: TRBJ1-4; len: 13; abundance: NA; v_gene: TRBV6-6; CDR3aa: CASSYMRSEKLFF; CDR3nt: TGTGCCAGCAGTTACATGCGGAGCGAAAAACTGTTTTTT
d_gene: NA; j_gene: TRBJ2-1; len: 15; abundance: once; v_gene: TRBV6-5; CDR3aa: CASSSTLSSYNEQFF; CDR3nt: TGTGCCAGCAGTTCTACTCTAAGCTCCTACAATGAGCAGTTCTTC
d_gene: NA; j_gene: TRBJ1-5; len: 16; abundance: NA; v_gene: TRBV30; CDR3aa: CAWTRAGPYSNQPQHF; CDR3nt: TGTGCCTGGACTCGAGCAGGGCCATATAGCAATCAGCCCCAGCATTTT
d_gene: TRBD1; j_gene: TRBJ1-1; len: 14; abundance: NA; v_gene: TRBV12-5; CDR3aa: CASGLGTGALEAFF; CDR3nt: TGTGCTAGTGGTTTGGGGACAGGGGCCCTTGAAGCTTTCTTT
d_gene: NA; j_gene: TRBJ2-4; len: 17; abundance: NA; v_gene: TRBV7-9; CDR3aa: CASSSLGQSSFRNIQYF; CDR3nt: TGTGCCAGCAGCTCGCTGGGGCAGTCGTCTTTTAGAAACATTCAGTACTTC
d_gene: NA; j_gene: TRBJ1-5; len: 11; abundance: NA; v_gene: TRBV2; CDR3aa: CASSGGQPQHF; CDR3nt: TGTGCCAGCAGTGGGGGGCAGCCCCAGCATTTT
d_gene: NA; j_gene: TRBJ2-7; len: 13; abundance: once; v_gene: TRBV5-1; CDR3aa: CASSPETPGEQYF; CDR3nt: TGCGCCAGCAGTCCGGAGACGCCCGGCGAGCAGTACTTC
d_gene: NA; j_gene: TRBJ1-3; len: 13; abundance: NA; v_gene: TRBV11-2; CDR3aa: CASSNNLGNTIYF; CDR3nt: TGTGCCAGCAGCAATAATTTGGGAAACACCATATATTTT
d_gene: TRBD1; j_gene: TRBJ1-4; len: 15; abundance: NA; v_gene: TRBV4-2; CDR3aa: CASSRDRVTNEKLFF; CDR3nt: TGTGCCAGCAGCCGAGACAGGGTCACTAATGAAAAACTGTTTTTT
d_gene: NA; j_gene: TRBJ2-7; len: 16; abundance: NA; v_gene: TRBV5-1; CDR3aa: CASSLVARQISYEQYF; CDR3nt: TGCGCCAGCAGCTTGGTGGCCCGACAGATCTCCTACGAGCAGTACTTC
d_gene: NA; j_gene: TRBJ1-2; len: 14; abundance: few; v_gene: TRBV19; CDR3aa: CASSTSTGPHGYTF; CDR3nt: TGTGCCAGTAGTACCTCTACAGGGCCCCATGGCTACACCTTC
d_gene: TRBD1; j_gene: TRBJ1-5; len: 13; abundance: NA; v_gene: TRBV18; CDR3aa: CASSTGDDQPQHF; CDR3nt: TGTGCCAGCTCGACAGGGGACGATCAGCCCCAGCATTTT
d_gene: NA; j_gene: TRBJ1-2; len: 15; abundance: once; v_gene: TRBV7-2; CDR3aa: CASRDPGVGDYGYTF; CDR3nt: TGTGCCAGCAGAGATCCAGGGGTCGGAGACTATGGCTACACCTTC
d_gene: NA; j_gene: TRBJ2-6; len: 15; abundance: NA; v_gene: TRBV19; CDR3aa: CASRGQVSGANVLTF; CDR3nt: TGTGCCAGCCGGGGGCAGGTCTCTGGGGCCAACGTCCTGACTTTC
d_gene: NA; j_gene: TRBJ2-3; len: 14; abundance: NA; v_gene: TRBV11-2; CDR3aa: CASSLGARTDTQYF; CDR3nt: TGTGCCAGCAGCTTGGGGGCCCGCACAGATACGCAGTATTTT
d_gene: TRBD1; j_gene: TRBJ1-1; len: 16; abundance: once; v_gene: TRBV27; CDR3aa: CASSLSGTVVNTEAFF; CDR3nt: TGTGCCAGCAGTTTATCTGGGACAGTTGTGAACACTGAAGCTTTCTTT
d_gene: TRBD1; j_gene: TRBJ2-7; len: 14; abundance: NA; v_gene: TRBV6-1; CDR3aa: CASSEPGQPYEQYF; CDR3nt: TGTGCCAGCAGTGAACCGGGACAGCCCTACGAGCAGTACTTC
d_gene: NA; j_gene: TRBJ2-2; len: 16; abundance: NA; v_gene: TRBV9; CDR3aa: CASSVGPPGNTGELFF; CDR3nt: TGTGCCAGCAGCGTGGGGCCCCCGGGGAACACCGGGGAGCTGTTTTTT
d_gene: TRBD1; j_gene: TRBJ1-2; len: 16; abundance: NA; v_gene: TRBV28; CDR3aa: CASSTLHRGQDYGYTF; CDR3nt: TGTGCCAGCAGCACCCTTCACAGGGGGCAGGACTATGGCTACACCTTC